The T cell receptor beta chain under discussion was sequenced for a study of blood T cell repertoires in COVID-19. Study details: COVID-19 samples from acute and convalescent phases originated in the United States, Italy and Spain. Sample material is recorded as cDNA or gDNA derived from T cells, B-cell-depleted T cells, or PBMCs.

In the original analysis: Quantification of nucleated cells was approximated via reference gene primer amplification. Sequencing was performed with immunoSEQ multiplex PCR; in TCRdb, only in-frame clones are kept and a portion is missing. From that table come the V and J calls and clone size; the DNA was used to work out D and trimming. The sample includes more than 150,000 clones, roughly 90% of them seen just once. Sequenced input: peripheral blood. This TCR was sampled from a man in his fifties or sixties with acute or convalescent COVID-19.

The CDR3, as DNA: TGTGCCAGCAGAAGGACAGGCAGCAATCAGCCCCAGCATTTT. It encodes CASRRTGSNQPQHF. The rearrangement uses TRBV6-5 and TRBJ1-5; 7 bases fit TRBD1. The CDR3 is made up of 14 amino acids. With V trimmed by 6 bases and J by 1 base, 3 bases remained unmatched. Germline values: CDR1 MNHEY, CDR2 SVGAGI.